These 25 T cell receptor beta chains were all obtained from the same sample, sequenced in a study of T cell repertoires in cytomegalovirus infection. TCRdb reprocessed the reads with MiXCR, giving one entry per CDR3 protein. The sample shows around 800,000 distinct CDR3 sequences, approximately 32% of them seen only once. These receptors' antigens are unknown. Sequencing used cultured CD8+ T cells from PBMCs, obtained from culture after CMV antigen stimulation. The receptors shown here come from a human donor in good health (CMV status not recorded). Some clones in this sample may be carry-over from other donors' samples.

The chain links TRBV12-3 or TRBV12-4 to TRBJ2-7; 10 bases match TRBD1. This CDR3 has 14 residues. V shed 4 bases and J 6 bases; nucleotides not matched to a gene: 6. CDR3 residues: CASSSSGTGAEQYV. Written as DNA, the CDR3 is TGTGCCAGCAGTTCCTCCGGGACAGGGGCCGAGCAGTACGTC.

CDR3 in amino acids: CATSKGTGNYGYTF. As DNA, the CDR3 is TGTGCCACCAGCAAGGGGACAGGGAACTATGGCTACACCTTC. The chain recombines TRBV15 with TRBJ1-2; 9 bases map to TRBD1. CDR3 length: 14 amino acids. V was pared by 4 bases and J by 2 bases, with 2 bases of the junction left unmatched. The V gene's germline CDR1 is LNHNV and CDR2 YYDKDF (reference sequence).

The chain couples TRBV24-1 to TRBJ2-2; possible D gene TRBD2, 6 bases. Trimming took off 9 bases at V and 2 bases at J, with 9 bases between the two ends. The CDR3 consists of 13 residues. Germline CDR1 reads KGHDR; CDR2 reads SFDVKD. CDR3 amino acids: CATVGGNTGELFF. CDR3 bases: TGTGCCACCGTCGGGGGTAACACCGGGGAGCTGTTTTTT.

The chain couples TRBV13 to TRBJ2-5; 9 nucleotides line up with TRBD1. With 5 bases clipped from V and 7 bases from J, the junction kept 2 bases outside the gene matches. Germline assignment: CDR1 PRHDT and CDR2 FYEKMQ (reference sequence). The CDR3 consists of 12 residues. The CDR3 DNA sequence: TGTGCCAGCAGCGCGACAGGGGGGACCCAGTACTTC. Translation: CASSATGGTQYF.

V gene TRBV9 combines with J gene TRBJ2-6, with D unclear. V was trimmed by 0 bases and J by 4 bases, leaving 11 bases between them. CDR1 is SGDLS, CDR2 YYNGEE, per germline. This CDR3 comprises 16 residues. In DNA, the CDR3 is TGTGCCAGCAGCGTAGATGGCGGCCGGGGGGCCAACGTCCTGACTTTC. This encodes CASSVDGGRGANVLTF.

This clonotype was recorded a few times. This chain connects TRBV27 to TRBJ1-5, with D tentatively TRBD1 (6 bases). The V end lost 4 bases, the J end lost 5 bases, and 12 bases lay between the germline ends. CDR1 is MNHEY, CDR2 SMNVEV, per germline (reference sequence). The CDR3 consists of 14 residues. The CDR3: CASSWGLPDQPQHF. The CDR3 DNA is TGTGCCAGCAGTTGGGGGCTGCCCGATCAGCCCCAGCATTTT.

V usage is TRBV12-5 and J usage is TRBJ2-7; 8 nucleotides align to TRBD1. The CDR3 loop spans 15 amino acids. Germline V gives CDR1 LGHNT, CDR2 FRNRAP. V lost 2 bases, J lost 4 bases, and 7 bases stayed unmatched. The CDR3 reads CASGLPGQGRYEQYV. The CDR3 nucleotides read TGTGCTAGTGGTTTGCCCGGACAGGGAAGGTACGAGCAGTACGTC.

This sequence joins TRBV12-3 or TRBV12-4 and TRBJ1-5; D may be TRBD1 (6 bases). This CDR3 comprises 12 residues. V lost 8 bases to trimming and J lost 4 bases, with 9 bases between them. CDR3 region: CASDTGNQPQHF. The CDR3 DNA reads TGTGCCAGCGACACAGGGAATCAGCCCCAGCATTTT.

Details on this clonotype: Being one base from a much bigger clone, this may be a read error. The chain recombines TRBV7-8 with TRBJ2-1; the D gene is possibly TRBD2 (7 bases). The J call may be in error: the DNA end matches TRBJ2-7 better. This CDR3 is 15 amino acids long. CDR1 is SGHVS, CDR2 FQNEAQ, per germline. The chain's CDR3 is CASSLRGAANNEQYF. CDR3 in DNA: TGTGCCAGCAGCTTACGGGGGGCGGCTAACAATGAGCAGTACTTC.

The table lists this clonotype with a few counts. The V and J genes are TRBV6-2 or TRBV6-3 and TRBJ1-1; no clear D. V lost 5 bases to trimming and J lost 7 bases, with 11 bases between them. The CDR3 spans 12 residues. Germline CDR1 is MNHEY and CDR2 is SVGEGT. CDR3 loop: CASSTGGNEAFF. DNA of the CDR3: TGTGCCAGCAGTACGGGAGGGAATGAAGCTTTCTTT.

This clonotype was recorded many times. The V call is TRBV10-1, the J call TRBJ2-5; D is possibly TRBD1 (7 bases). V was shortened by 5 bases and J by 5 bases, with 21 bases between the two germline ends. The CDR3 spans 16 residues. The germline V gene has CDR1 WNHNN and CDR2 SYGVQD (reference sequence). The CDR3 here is CASSPSGQGGQETQYF. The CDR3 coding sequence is TGCGCCAGCAGTCCCTCGGGGCAGGGGGGACAGGAGACCCAGTACTTC.

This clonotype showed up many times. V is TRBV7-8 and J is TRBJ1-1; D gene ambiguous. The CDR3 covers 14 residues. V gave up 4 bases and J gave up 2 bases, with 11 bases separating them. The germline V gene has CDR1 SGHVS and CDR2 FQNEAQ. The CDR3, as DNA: TGTGCCAGCAGCTCCCTGTCAGAAAACACTGAAGCTTTCTTT. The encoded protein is CASSSLSENTEAFF.

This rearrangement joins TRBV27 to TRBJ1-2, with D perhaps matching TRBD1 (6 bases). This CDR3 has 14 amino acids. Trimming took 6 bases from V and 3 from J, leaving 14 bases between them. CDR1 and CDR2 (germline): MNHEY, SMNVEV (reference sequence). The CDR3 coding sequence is TGTGCCAGCAGGACCGGGGGCGGTCACTATGGCTACACCTTC. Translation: CASRTGGGHYGYTF.

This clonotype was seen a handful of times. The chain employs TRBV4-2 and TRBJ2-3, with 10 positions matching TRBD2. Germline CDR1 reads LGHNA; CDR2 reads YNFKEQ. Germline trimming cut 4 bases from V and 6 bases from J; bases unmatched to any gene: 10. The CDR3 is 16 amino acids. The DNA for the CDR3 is TGTGCCAGCAGCCTCCTGAGCACTAGCGGGGCTGATACGCAGTATTTT. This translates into CASSLLSTSGADTQYF.

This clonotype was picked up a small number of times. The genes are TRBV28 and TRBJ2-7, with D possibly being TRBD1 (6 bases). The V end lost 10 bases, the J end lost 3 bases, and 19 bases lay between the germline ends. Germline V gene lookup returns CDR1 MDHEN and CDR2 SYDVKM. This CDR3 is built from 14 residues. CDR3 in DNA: TGTGCCACCACGACCGGGACAAATTTCTACGAGCAGTACGTC. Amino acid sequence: CATTTGTNFYEQYV.

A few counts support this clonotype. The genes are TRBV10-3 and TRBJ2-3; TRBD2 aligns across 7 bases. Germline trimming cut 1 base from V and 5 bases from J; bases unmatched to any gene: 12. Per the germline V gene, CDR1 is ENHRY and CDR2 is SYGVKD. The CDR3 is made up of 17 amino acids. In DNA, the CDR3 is TGTGCCATCAGTGAGTACCCTAGCGGAAACCCGGGAGATACGCAGTATTTT. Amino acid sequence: CAISEYPSGNPGDTQYF.

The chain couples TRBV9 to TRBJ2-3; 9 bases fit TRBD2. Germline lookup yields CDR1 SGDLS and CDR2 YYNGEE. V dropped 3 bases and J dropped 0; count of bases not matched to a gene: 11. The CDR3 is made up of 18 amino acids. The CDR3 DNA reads TGTGCCAGCAGCGACATAGCGGGGGCGTCTTCTAGCACAGATACGCAGTATTTT. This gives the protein CASSDIAGASSSTDTQYF.

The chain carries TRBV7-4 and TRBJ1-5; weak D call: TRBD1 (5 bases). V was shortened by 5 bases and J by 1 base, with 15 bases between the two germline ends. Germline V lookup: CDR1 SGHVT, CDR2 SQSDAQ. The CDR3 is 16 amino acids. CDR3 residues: CASSPSGAVSNQPQHF. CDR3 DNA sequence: TGTGCCAGCAGCCCGTCCGGGGCGGTGAGCAATCAGCCCCAGCATTTT.

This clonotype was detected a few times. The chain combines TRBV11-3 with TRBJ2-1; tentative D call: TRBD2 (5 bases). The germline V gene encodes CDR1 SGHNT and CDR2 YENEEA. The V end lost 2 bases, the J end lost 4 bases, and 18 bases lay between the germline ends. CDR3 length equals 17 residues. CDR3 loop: CASSLMREIQSYNEQFF. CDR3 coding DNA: TGTGCCAGCAGCTTAATGAGGGAAATACAATCTTACAATGAGCAGTTCTTC.

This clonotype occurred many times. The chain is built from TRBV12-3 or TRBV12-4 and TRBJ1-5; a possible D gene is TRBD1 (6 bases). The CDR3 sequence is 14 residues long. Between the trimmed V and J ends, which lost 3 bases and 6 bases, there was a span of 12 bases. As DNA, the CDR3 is TGTGCCAGCAGTTTGGGGGGGCGCAGTCAGCCCCAGCATTTT. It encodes CASSLGGRSQPQHF.

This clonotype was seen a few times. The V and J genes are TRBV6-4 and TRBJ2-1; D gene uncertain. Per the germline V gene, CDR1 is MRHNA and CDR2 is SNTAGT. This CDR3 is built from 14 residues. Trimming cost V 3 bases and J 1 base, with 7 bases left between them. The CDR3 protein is CASSEEFSYNEQFF. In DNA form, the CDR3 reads TGTGCCAGCAGTGAGGAATTTTCCTACAATGAGCAGTTCTTC.

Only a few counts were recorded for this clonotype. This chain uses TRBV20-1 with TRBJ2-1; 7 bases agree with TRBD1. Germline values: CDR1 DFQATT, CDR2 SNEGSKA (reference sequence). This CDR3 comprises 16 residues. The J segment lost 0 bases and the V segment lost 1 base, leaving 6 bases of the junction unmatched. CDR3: CSARATGVGSYNEQFF. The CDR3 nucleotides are TGCAGTGCTAGAGCCACAGGGGTGGGCTCCTACAATGAGCAGTTCTTC.

The CDR3 is CASSSPSGQVVSYNEQFF. CDR3 sequence (DNA): TGTGCCAGTAGTTCCCCCTCTGGACAGGTAGTATCCTACAATGAGCAGTTCTTC. This rearrangement joins TRBV19 to TRBJ2-1; 7 bases align to TRBD1. Trimming cost V 5 bases and J 1 base; bases outside gene matches: 14. CDR1 is LNHDA, CDR2 SQIVND, per germline (reference sequence). This CDR3 has 18 amino acids.

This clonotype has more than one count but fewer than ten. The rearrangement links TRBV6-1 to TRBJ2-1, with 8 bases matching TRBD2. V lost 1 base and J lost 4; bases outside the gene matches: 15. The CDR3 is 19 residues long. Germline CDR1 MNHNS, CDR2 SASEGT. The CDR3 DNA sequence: TGTGCCAGCAGTGAAGTGCTCCAAACGGGCCGGGGGGGGTACAATGAGCAGTTCTTC. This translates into CASSEVLQTGRGGYNEQFF.

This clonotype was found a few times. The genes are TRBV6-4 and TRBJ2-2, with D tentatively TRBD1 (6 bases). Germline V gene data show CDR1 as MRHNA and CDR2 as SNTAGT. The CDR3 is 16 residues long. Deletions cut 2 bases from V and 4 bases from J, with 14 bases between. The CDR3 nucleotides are TGTGCCAGCAGTGACGGCTCAGGGGTCCCCACCGGGGAGCTGTTTTTT. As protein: CASSDGSGVPTGELFF.